Listed below are T cell receptor beta chains from one sample, sequenced in a study of T cell clones after liver transplantation. Sequenced by immunoSEQ multiplex PCR; TCRdb stores in-frame clones only, minus some. This sample has roughly 62,000 clones, with approximately 63% found just once. The specimen comprised CD4+ T cells from blood, sampled at the roughly 16-month timepoint. The receptors derive from a human patient who received a liver transplant. Certain T cells may be donor cells from the graft. Each CDR3 is given without its conserved first and last residue.

>TRBJ2-6|TRBV7-9
ASSLGTGAGANVLT
>TRBJ2-3|TRBV7-9
ASSLGTGGGTDTQY
>TRBJ2-5|TRBV29-1
SAFRTVDGETQY
>TRBJ2-2|TRBV9
ASSVGQGALLELF
>TRBJ1-1|TRBV6-1
ASSEPPTGDLREAF
>TRBJ1-2|TRBV18
ASSPGTGNYGYT
>TRBJ2-5|TRBV6-4
ASSRGGDPWETQY
>TRBJ1-2|TRBV5-5
ASSLEPVDYGYT
>TRBJ1-1|TRBV10-3
AISDPPLGMRNTEAF
>TRBJ2-5|TRBV28
ASRQTGSETQY
>TRBJ2-5|TRBV5-6
ASGLAGEETQY
>TRBJ1-6|TRBV30
AWTKGGGGSPLH
>TRBJ1-5|TRBV19
ASKSYGQGVNQPQH
>TRBJ1-4|TRBV18
ASSPSRGSTNEKLF
>TRBJ1-3|TRBV30
AWSRGSGNTIY
>TRBJ1-5|TRBV29-1
SVVGTGDNQPQH
>TRBJ1-4|TRBV15
ATSRDRGWEKLF
>TRBJ2-7|TRBV6-1
ASSDVEAGRYEQY
>TRBJ1-2|TRBV4-2
ASSQGRGRSEGYT
>TRBJ2-5|TRBV5-1
ASSFTIQETQY
>TRBJ1-5|TRBV6-1
ASSPRGQPQH
>TRBJ1-2|TRBV10-3
AISVETGGVDGYT
>TRBJ2-1|TRBV9
ASSPAGTSGRFWFDEQF
>TRBJ1-1|TRBV4-2
ASSPRQNTEAF
>TRBJ1-1|TRBV6-6
ASSSHDLSTEAF
>TRBJ1-2|TRBV6-1
ASSPRTGNYGYT
>TRBJ2-5|TRBV5-4
ASSFPNGGQETQY
>TRBJ1-4|TRBV6-6
ASSQNEKLF
>TRBJ2-2|TRBV6-4
ASSPAPGNTGELF
>TRBJ1-2|TRBV6-5
ASSSLGLANYGYT
>TRBJ1-3|TRBV4-1
ASSQDFGVGNTIY
>TRBJ1-5|TRBV28
ASIRQGNQPQH
>TRBJ2-5|TRBV9
ASSPRDRGGETQY
>TRBJ2-7|TRBV18
ASSPFPGQSLSSYEQY
>TRBJ2-2|TRBV21-1
ASSKYPRGDEDTGELF
>TRBJ2-1|TRBV5-1
ASSLEGSGNEQF
>TRBJ1-2|TRBV19
ASSISGQYGYT
>TRBJ2-2|TRBV6-5
ASSYSMAGWLF
>TRBJ2-6|TRBV7-6
ASSLDGGANVLT
>TRBJ2-1|TRBV7-8
ASSPASGHPSYNEQF
>TRBJ2-1|TRBV11-2
ASSLLRGRRYNEQF